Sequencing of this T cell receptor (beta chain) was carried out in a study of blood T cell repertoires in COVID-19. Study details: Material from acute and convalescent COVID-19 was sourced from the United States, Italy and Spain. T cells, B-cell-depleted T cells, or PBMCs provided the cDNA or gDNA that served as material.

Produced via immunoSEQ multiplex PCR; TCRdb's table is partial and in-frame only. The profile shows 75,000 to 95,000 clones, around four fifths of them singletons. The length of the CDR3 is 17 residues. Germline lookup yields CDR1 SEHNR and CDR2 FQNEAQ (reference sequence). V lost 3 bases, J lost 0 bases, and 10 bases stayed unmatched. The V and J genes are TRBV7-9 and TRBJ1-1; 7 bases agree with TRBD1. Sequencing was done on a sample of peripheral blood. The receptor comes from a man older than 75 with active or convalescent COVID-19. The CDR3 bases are TGTGCCAGCAGCTTTCGGGGACAGTTGGGGGTGAACACTGAAGCTTTCTTT. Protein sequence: CASSFRGQLGVNTEAFF.